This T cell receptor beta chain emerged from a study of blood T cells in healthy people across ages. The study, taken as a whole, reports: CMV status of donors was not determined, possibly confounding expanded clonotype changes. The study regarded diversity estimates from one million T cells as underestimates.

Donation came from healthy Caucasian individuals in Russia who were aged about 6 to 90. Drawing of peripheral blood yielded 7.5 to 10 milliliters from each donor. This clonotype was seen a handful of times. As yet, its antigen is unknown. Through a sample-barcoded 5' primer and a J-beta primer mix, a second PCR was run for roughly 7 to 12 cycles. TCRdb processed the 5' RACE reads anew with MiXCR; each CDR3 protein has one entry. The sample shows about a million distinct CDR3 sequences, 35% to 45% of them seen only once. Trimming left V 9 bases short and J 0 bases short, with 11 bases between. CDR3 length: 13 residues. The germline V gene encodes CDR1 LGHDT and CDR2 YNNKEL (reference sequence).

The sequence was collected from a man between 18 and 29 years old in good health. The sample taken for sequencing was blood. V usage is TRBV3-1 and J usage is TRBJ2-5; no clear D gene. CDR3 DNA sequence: TGTGCCAGTAGTCAAGGGAACCAAGAGACCCAGTACTTC. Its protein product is CASSQGNQETQYF.